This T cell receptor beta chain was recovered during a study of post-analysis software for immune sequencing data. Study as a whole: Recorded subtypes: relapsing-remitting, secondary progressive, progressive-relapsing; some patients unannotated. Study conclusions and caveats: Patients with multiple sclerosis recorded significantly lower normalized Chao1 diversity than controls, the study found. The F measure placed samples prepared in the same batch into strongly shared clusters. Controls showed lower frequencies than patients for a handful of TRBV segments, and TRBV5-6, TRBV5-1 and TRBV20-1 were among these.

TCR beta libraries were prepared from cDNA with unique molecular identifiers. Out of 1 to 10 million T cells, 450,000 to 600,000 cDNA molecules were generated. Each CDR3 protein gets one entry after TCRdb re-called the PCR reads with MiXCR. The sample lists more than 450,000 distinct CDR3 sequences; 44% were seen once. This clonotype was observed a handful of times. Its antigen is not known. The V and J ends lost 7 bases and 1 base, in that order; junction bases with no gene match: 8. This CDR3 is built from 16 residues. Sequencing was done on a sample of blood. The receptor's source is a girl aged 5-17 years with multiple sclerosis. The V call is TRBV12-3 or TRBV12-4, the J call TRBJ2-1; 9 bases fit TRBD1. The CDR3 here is CASKQQGAGSYNEQFF. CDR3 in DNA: TGTGCCAGCAAACAACAGGGGGCAGGGTCCTACAATGAGCAGTTCTTC.